This T cell receptor (beta chain) was observed in a study of beta chain features in type 1 diabetes (dated by TCRdb to about 2018). Background on the whole study: Mean age, gender distribution, total cell number and subset yield were not different between patients and healthy donors. Whereas all 30 or so donors provided naive and central memory subsets, regulatory and stem cell-like memory subsets were isolated from just 8 patients and roughly 8 healthy donors. A total of 100 million to 110 million sorted cells were examined across all samples, and a strong correlation was observed between cell number per subset and RNA yield. The study compared TCRB repertoires of sorted circulating CD4+ T cell subsets between recently diagnosed type 1 diabetes patients and matched healthy donors.

General conclusions and limits of the study: PCR might favor shorter templates, but patient and control samples were amplified and corrected together, so any skew would affect both groups equally. Naive, central memory and regulatory TCRB repertoires appeared to be more alike among patients than among healthy donors. Type 1 diabetes patients showed a moderate but significant shortening of TCRB CDR3 length in all four CD4+ subsets. HLA sub-analyses involved small numbers of individuals, so any influence of HLA type on TCRB rearrangement remained unresolved. Because cDNA was sequenced instead of genomic DNA, highly expressing activated cells could be over-represented, though the groups showed no difference in activation or CD3 levels. Patients with type 1 diabetes made fewer insertions and deleted more nucleotides at VDJ recombination sites, implying thymic rearrangement abnormalities.

The CDR3 starts with the cysteine, ends with the phenylalanine, and has 15 residues. Solely the CDR3 DNA is kept, with 45 bases framed from the first base. V is pared back by 4 bases and J by 3 bases, with 16 bases lying between the germline termini. The germline V gene provides CDR1 SGHRS and CDR2 YFSETQ. Each donor gave one peripheral blood draw, roughly 110 mL on average, collected into heparinised tubes. Naive, central memory, regulatory and stem cell-like memory CD4+ T cells were sorted on a BD FACSAria II using a panel including CD45RO, CCR7, CD25, CD127, CD95 and CD27. Purity was above 98% for every sorted population. PBMCs were isolated immediately by Lymphoprep density gradient centrifugation and stained directly without culture. To minimize batch effects, samples were stained and sorted in pairs, one healthy donor with one patient per experiment. This clone was seen a handful of times. Its antigen has not been determined. Base quality data are lacking; no much larger clone is found one base away.

The High Capacity cDNA Reverse Transcription Kit was used to reverse transcribe all of the isolated RNA, meaning that expressed TCRB transcripts were what got sequenced. Deep immunoSEQ sequencing was applied to naive, central memory and regulatory T cell samples, giving an average of around 4 million total reads per sample. Sorted cells were lysed in RLT buffer, and RNA was extracted using DNase-treated RNeasy Micro or Mini kits according to cell number. To prevent cross-contamination, each cell subset was processed individually, whereas patient and healthy donor samples were processed jointly. The immunoSEQ multiplex PCR was used to amplify TCRB sequences from cDNA, generating 87-bp fragments that spanned the CDR3 region. Sequencing of the amplicons was performed on the Illumina HiSeq platform. The authors processed their data as follows. PCR bias was corrected computationally using synthetic template baselines, and reads within Hamming distance 2 were collapsed, with unmergeable singletons discarded. Reads were aligned against IMGT to assign V, D and J genes, CDR3 length and insertions or deletions at six rearrangement sites. Within each subset, clonotype counts were normalized to sorted cell number, and only after that were true diversity and Gini coefficients computed with the tcR R package. Repertoire sharing was quantified using the overlap coefficient calculated on TCRB nucleotide sequences. Out-of-frame TCRB sequences from naive cells were analyzed as a proxy for the pre-selection repertoire. TCRdb's version of the immuneACCESS table is confined to in-frame rearrangements and falls short of the full clone set. An unresolved V gene accounts for under half of the shortfall where checked; the remainder is of unknown origin. From that table come the V and J calls and clone size; the DNA was used to work out D and trimming. For this sample the table gives about 300,000 clones, of which roughly 12% were detected only once. The ten largest clones take up over 0.014% of the sample.

The TCR was taken from a woman aged 18-35 years with type 1 diabetes. The rearranged chain carries TRBV5-1 and TRBJ1-1; tentative D gene TRBD1, with 6 bases matching. Sequencing was carried out using naive CD4+ T cells from blood. The cell subset or site label on this specimen signifies: true naive CD4+ T cells. Here is the DNA: TGCGCCAGCAGCCGGAATGGGGGGGCGGACACTGAAGCTTTCTTT. It specifies CASSRNGGADTEAFF. When the CDR3 is completed using the reference TRBV5-1 and TRBJ1-1 genes on either side, the full variable domain is KAGVTQTPRYLIKTRGQQVTLSCSPISGHRSVSWYQQTPGQGLQFLFEYFSETQRNKGNFPGRFSGRQFSNSRSEMNVSTLELGDSALYLCASSRNGGADTEAFFGQGTRLTVV.